The 3 T cell receptor beta chains listed next were all sequenced from one sample in a study of PD-1 blockade in mismatch repair-deficient tumors. The table came from immunoSEQ multiplex PCR; TCRdb's copy has only in-frame clones and leaves some out. The sample lists about 120,000 clones; 88% were seen once. The sample was peripheral blood, taken almost 74 weeks after starting pembrolizumab. These receptors all stem from an adult with mismatch repair-deficient cancer.

The V and J genes are TRBV4-2 and TRBJ2-7, with D tentatively TRBD2 (5 bases). Per germline, CDR1 LGHNA and CDR2 YNFKEQ. Between the trimmed V and J ends, which lost 0 bases and 2 bases, there was a span of 14 bases. The CDR3 loop spans 16 amino acids. The CDR3 coding sequence is TGTGCCAGCAGCCAAGATGTCGGTAGCGTGACCTACGAGCAGTACTTC. It codes for CASSQDVGSVTYEQYF.

The V and J genes are TRBV14 and TRBJ2-7; D ambiguous. The germline V gene has CDR1 SGHDN and CDR2 FVKESK. V gave up 4 bases and J gave up 5 bases, with 21 bases separating them. This CDR3 is 16 amino acids long. The CDR3 spells CASSRMGLGYSNEQYF. The CDR3 DNA sequence: TGTGCCAGCAGCCGCATGGGATTGGGGTATAGCAACGAGCAGTACTTC.

The CDR3 nucleotides read TGTGCCTGTCGGGACACCACCTACGAGCAGTACTTC. Translating it yields CACRDTTYEQYF. The J gene is TRBJ2-7, the V gene TRBV30; D perhaps matches TRBD1 (6 bases). V was clipped by 6 bases and J by 2 bases, with 11 bases between them. This CDR3 spans 12 amino acids. In germline, CDR1 is GTSNPN, CDR2 SVGIG (reference sequence).